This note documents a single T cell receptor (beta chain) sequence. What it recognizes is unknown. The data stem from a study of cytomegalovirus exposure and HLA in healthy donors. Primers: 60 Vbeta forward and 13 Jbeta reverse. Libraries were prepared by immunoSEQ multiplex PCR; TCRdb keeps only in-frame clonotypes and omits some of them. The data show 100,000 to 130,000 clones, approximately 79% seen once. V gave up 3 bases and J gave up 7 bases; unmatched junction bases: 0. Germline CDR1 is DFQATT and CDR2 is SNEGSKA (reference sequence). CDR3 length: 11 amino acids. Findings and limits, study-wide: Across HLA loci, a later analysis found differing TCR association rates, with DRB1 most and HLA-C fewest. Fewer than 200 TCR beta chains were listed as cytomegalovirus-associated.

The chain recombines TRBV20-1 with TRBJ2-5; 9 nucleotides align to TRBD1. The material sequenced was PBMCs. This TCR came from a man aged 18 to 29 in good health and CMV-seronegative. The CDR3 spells CSARTGGTQYF. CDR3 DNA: TGCAGTGCTAGGACAGGGGGGACCCAGTACTTC.